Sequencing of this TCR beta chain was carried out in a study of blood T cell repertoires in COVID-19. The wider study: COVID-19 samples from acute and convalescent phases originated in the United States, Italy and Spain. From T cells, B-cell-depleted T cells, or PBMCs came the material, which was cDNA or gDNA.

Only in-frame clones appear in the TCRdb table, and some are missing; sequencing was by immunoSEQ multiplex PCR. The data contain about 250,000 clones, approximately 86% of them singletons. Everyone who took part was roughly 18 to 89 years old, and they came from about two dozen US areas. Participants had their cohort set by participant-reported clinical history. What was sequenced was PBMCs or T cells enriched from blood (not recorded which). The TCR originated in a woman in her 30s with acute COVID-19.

CDR3 sequence reads: CALRGASTNEKLFF. CDR3 nucleotide sequence: TGTGCCTTGAGGGGGGCTTCAACTAATGAAAAACTGTTTTTT. The chain links TRBV30 to TRBJ1-4, with D perhaps TRBD1 (6 bases). With 7 bases removed from V and 0 bases from J, the gap between germline ends came to 12 bases. CDR3 size: 14 residues. CDR1 GTSNPN and CDR2 SVGIG come from the germline V gene (reference sequence).